The rows below give T cell receptor beta chains drawn from one sample of a study of blood T cell repertoires in COVID-19. The repertoire was sequenced with immunoSEQ multiplex PCR; TCRdb's copy has only in-frame clones and lacks some. Counted here are approximately 150,000 clones, around 84% occurring once; the ten biggest clones make up under 3%. The sequenced material came from peripheral blood. The receptors come from an elderly woman with COVID-19, enrolled during active disease. CDR3s include the opening cysteine and the closing phenylalanine or tryptophan. The D gene is left open where the match is weak. A row's size may be missing; if present it is once, few, many or a size class.

D: NA
J: TRBJ2-3
size: NA
V: TRBV5-4
DNA: TGTGCCAGCAGCGAACTTGAAGCTAGCACAGATACGCAGTATTTT
CDR3: CASSELEASTDTQYF

D: TRBD1
J: TRBJ2-1
size: NA
V: TRBV11-1
DNA: TGTGCCAGCAGCCCAACCGGGACAGGGGTTAAAAATGAGCAGTTCTTC
CDR3: CASSPTGTGVKNEQFF

D: NA
J: TRBJ1-5
size: NA
V: TRBV10-2
DNA: TGCGCCAGCAGTGAGTCGGGGGGAGCTGATCAGCCCCAGCATTTT
CDR3: CASSESGGADQPQHF

D: NA
J: TRBJ1-5
size: NA
V: TRBV2
DNA: TGTGCCAGCAACAGGCTTAATCAGCCCCAGCATTTT
CDR3: CASNRLNQPQHF

D: NA
J: TRBJ1-1
size: NA
V: TRBV7-9
DNA: TGTGCCAGCAGCTTTATGGTAGAGAACACTGAAGCTTTCTTT
CDR3: CASSFMVENTEAFF

D: NA
J: TRBJ1-5
size: NA
V: TRBV20-1
DNA: TGCAGTGCTATTGACGGGGGGGTCTATAGCAATCAGCCCCAGCATTTT
CDR3: CSAIDGGVYSNQPQHF

D: TRBD2
J: TRBJ2-3
size: NA
V: TRBV7-2
DNA: TGTGCCAGCAGCTCTAGCGGGAGGGTGTGGGCTACAGATACGCAGTATTTT
CDR3: CASSSSGRVWATDTQYF

D: TRBD1
J: TRBJ1-1
size: once
V: TRBV7-3
DNA: TGTGCCAGCAGCTTCGACAGGGGGCGCGACGCTTTCTTT
CDR3: CASSFDRGRDAFF

D: TRBD1
J: TRBJ1-1
size: few
V: TRBV29-1
DNA: TGCAGCGTTCTCCCGACGACAGGGGTTGCTGAAGCTTTCTTT
CDR3: CSVLPTTGVAEAFF

D: NA
J: TRBJ1-1
size: NA
V: TRBV12-3/TRBV12-4
DNA: TGTGCCAGTGGTAGAGTGAACACTGAAGCTTTCTTT
CDR3: CASGRVNTEAFF

D: NA
J: TRBJ2-7
size: NA
V: TRBV28
DNA: TGTGCCTTTCCCCAAGAGGTACCCCGCTCCTACGAGCAGTACTTC
CDR3: CAFPQEVPRSYEQYF

D: NA
J: TRBJ1-1
size: NA
V: TRBV12-3/TRBV12-4
DNA: TGTGCCAGCAGTTCAAAGAGGGGGACTGAAGCTTTCTTT
CDR3: CASSSKRGTEAFF

D: NA
J: TRBJ1-2
size: NA
V: TRBV5-6
DNA: TGTGCCAGCAGCTCTACAGGGATAGTGGGTTCTAACTATGGCTACACCTTC
CDR3: CASSSTGIVGSNYGYTF

D: TRBD2
J: TRBJ2-5
size: NA
V: TRBV24-1
DNA: TGTGCCACCAGTGATCGGGTAGCGGGAGGGCTCGAGACCCAGTACTTC
CDR3: CATSDRVAGGLETQYF

D: TRBD2
J: TRBJ2-1
size: NA
V: TRBV6-5
DNA: TGTGCCAGCAGTTACTCTAGCGGGAAATCCTACAATGAGCAGTTCTTC
CDR3: CASSYSSGKSYNEQFF

D: TRBD2
J: TRBJ2-3
size: NA
V: TRBV2
DNA: TGTGCCAGCAGATCGGGACTAGCGGGTCGCACAGATACGCAGTATTTT
CDR3: CASRSGLAGRTDTQYF

D: TRBD1
J: TRBJ1-2
size: NA
V: TRBV7-2
DNA: TGTGCCAGCAGCTTAGGGACAGGGGGCTCGTATGGCTACACCTTC
CDR3: CASSLGTGGSYGYTF

D: NA
J: TRBJ1-5
size: NA
V: TRBV4-2
DNA: TGTGCCAGCAGCCAATCTGTTGGGGCGCCTGGGTGGCCCCAGCATTTT
CDR3: CASSQSVGAPGWPQHF

D: TRBD2
J: TRBJ2-2
size: few
V: TRBV5-4
DNA: TGTGCCAGCAGCTCAAATCTAGCGGGAGTATCCGGGGAGCTGTTTTTT
CDR3: CASSSNLAGVSGELFF

D: NA
J: TRBJ1-4
size: NA
V: TRBV27
DNA: TGTGCCAGCAGTTTAGCGGGACATGAAAAACTGTTTTTT
CDR3: CASSLAGHEKLFF

D: TRBD2
J: TRBJ2-7
size: NA
V: TRBV28
DNA: TGTGCCAGCAGTGAGACTAGCGGGACGCACTACGAGCAGTACTTC
CDR3: CASSETSGTHYEQYF

D: TRBD1
J: TRBJ1-6
size: NA
V: TRBV27
DNA: TGTGCCAGCAGTTACGGGACAGGGAATAATTCACCCCTCCACTTT
CDR3: CASSYGTGNNSPLHF

D: TRBD1
J: TRBJ1-3
size: few
V: TRBV7-6
DNA: TGTGCCAGCAGCTTACAGGGACAGGGTGAAAACACCATATATTTT
CDR3: CASSLQGQGENTIYF

D: TRBD1
J: TRBJ1-1
size: NA
V: TRBV28
DNA: TGTGCCAGCAGTGGTCGGGACAGGGGAAAAACTGAAGCTTTCTTT
CDR3: CASSGRDRGKTEAFF

D: TRBD1
J: TRBJ2-2
size: NA
V: TRBV6-6
DNA: TGTGCCAGCCATGGACAGGGATACACCGGGGAGCTGTTTTTT
CDR3: CASHGQGYTGELFF

D: TRBD2
J: TRBJ2-5
size: NA
V: TRBV29-1
DNA: TGCAGCGTCCGAACCGGGACTAGCGGAAAAGAGACCCAGTACTTC
CDR3: CSVRTGTSGKETQYF

D: TRBD2
J: TRBJ2-3
size: NA
V: TRBV4-2
DNA: TGTGCCAGCAGCCAAGATCAACTAGCGGGAGGTACGCAGTATTTT
CDR3: CASSQDQLAGGTQYF

D: TRBD1
J: TRBJ2-7
size: NA
V: TRBV6-5
DNA: TGTGCCAGCAGGGGACAGGGGCCAATCTACGAGCAGTACTTC
CDR3: CASRGQGPIYEQYF